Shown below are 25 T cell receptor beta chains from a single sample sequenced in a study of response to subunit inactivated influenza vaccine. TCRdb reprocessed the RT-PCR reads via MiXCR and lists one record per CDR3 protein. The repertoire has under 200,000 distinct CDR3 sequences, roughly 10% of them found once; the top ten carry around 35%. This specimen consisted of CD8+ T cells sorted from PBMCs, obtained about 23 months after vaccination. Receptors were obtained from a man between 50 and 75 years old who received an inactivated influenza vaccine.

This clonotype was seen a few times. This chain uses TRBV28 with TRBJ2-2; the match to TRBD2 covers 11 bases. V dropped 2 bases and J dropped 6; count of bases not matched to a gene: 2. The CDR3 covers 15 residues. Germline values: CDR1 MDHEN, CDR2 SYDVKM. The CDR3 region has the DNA TGTGCCAGCAGTTTAACTAGCGGGGGAGCCGGGGAGCTGTTTTTT. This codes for CASSLTSGGAGELFF.

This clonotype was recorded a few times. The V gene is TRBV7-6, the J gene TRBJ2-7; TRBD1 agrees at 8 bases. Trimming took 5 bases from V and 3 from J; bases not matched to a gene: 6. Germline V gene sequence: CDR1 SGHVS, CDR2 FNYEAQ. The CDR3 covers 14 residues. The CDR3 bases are TGTGCCAGCAGCCCCGGGACAGGAAACTACGAGCAGTACTTC. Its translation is CASSPGTGNYEQYF.

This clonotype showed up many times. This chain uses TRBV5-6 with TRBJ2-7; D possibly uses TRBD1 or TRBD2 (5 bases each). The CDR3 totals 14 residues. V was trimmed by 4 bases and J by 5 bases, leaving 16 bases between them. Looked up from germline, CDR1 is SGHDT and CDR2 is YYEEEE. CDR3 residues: CASSQGTPLNEQYF. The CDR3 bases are TGTGCCAGCAGCCAAGGGACGCCACTCAACGAGCAGTACTTC.

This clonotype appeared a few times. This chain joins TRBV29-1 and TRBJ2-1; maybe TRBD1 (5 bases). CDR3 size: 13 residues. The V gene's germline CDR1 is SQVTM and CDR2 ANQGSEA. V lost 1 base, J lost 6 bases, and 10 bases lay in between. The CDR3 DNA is TGCAGCGTTGAAGTGGCGCAGGGCAATGAGCAGTTCTTC. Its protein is CSVEVAQGNEQFF.

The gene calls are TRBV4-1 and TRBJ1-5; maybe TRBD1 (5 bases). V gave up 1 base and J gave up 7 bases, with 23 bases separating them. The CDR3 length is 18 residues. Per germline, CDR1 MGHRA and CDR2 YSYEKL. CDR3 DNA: TGCGCCAGCAGCCAAGGCGCAGGACACTTGGGGACCAACCAGCCCCAGCATTTT. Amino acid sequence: CASSQGAGHLGTNQPQHF.

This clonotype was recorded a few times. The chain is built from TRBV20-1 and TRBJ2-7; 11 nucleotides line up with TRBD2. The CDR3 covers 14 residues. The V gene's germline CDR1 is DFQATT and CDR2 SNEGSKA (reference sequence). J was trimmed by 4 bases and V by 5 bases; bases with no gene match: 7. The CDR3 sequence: CSAGSSGREYEQYF. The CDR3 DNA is TGCAGTGCTGGAAGTAGCGGGAGGGAGTACGAGCAGTACTTC.

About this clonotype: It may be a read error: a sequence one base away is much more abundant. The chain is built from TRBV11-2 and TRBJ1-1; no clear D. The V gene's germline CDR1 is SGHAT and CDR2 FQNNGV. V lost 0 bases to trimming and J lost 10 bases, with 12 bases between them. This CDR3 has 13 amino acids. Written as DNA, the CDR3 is TGTGCCAGCAGCTTAGATCCGCGGATTGTAGCTTTCTTT. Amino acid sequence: CASSLDPRIVAFF.

The chain's CDR3 is CASSQGGPYEQYF. CDR3 bases: TGTGCCAGCAGCCAAGGGGGGCCCTACGAGCAGTACTTC. The V gene is TRBV4-2, the J gene TRBJ2-7; D might be TRBD1 (6 bases). V lost 1 base to trimming and J lost 2 bases, with 6 bases between them. Germline V gene data show CDR1 as LGHNA and CDR2 as YNFKEQ. This CDR3 is built from 13 residues.

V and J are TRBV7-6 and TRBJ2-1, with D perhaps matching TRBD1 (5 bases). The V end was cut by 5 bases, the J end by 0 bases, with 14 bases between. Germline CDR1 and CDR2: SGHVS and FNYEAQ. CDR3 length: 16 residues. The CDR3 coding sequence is TGTGCCAGCAGCCCGAATCCAGGGCTCTCCTACAATGAGCAGTTCTTC. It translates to CASSPNPGLSYNEQFF.

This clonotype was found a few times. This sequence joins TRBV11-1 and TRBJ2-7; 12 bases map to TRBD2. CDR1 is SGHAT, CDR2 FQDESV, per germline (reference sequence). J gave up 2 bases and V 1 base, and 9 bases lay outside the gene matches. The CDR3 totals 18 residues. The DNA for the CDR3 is TGTGCCAGCAGCTTAGAAGTCCTAGCGGGAGGGCCGACCTACGAGCAGTACTTC. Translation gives CASSLEVLAGGPTYEQYF.

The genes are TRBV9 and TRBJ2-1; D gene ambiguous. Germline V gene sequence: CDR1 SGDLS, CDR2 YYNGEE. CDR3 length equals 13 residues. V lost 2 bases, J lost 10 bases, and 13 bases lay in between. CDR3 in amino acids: CASSVSQTGEQFF. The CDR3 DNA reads TGTGCCAGCAGCGTGTCCCAGACTGGAGAGCAGTTCTTC.

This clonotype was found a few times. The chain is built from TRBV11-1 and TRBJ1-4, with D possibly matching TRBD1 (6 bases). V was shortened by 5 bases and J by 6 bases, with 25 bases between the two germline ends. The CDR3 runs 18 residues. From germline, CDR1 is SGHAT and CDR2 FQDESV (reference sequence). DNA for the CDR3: TGTGCCAGCAGCGCAACTCGCGTGGGGGGGGGCTCCGATGAAAAACTGTTTTTT. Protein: CASSATRVGGGSDEKLFF.

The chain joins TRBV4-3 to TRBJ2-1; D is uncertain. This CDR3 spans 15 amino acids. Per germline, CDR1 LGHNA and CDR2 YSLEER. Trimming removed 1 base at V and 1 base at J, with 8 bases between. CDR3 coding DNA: TGCGCCAGCAGCCAAGCGGTCGCTTCCTACAATGAGCAGTTCTTC. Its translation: CASSQAVASYNEQFF.

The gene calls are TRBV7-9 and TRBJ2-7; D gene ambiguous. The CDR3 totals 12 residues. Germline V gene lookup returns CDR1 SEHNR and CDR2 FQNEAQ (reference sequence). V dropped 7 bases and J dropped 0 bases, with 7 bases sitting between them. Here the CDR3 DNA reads TGTGCCAGCATGACGGTCTCCTACGAGCAGTACTTC. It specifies CASMTVSYEQYF.

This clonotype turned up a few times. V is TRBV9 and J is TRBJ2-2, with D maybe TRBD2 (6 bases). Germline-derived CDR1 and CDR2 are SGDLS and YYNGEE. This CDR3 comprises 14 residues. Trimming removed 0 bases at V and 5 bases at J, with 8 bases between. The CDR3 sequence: CASSVAGDTGELFF. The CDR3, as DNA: TGTGCCAGCAGCGTAGCGGGAGATACCGGGGAGCTGTTTTTT.

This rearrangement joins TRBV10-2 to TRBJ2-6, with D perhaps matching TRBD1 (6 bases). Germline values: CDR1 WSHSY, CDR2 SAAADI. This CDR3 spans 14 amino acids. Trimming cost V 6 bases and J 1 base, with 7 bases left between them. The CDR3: CASSRGSGANVLTF. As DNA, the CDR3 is TGCGCCAGCAGCAGGGGTTCTGGGGCCAACGTCCTGACTTTC.

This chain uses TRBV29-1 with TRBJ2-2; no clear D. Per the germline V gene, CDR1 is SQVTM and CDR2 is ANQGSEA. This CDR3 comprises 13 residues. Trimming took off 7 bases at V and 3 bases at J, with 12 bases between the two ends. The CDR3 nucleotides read TGCAGCGCCTACGACGGGTACACCGGGGAGCTGTTTTTT. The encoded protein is CSAYDGYTGELFF.

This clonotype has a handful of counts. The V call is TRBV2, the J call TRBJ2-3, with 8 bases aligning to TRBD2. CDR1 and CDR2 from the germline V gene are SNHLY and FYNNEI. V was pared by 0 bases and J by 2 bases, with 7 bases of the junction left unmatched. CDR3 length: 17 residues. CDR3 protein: CASSEARAGVNTDTQYF. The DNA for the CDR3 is TGTGCCAGCAGTGAAGCTAGAGCGGGAGTAAACACAGATACGCAGTATTTT.

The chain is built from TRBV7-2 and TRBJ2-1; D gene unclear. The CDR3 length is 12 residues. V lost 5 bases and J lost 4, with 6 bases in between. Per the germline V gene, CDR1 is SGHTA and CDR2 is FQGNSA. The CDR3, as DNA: TGTGCCAGCAGCCCACAATACAATGAGCAGTTCTTC. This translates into CASSPQYNEQFF.

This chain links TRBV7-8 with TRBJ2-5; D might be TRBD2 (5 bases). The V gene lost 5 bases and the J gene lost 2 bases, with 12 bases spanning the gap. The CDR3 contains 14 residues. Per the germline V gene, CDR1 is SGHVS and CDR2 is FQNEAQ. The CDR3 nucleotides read TGTGCCAGCAGCGCGGGTGGATGGCAAGAGACCCAGTACTTC. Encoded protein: CASSAGGWQETQYF.

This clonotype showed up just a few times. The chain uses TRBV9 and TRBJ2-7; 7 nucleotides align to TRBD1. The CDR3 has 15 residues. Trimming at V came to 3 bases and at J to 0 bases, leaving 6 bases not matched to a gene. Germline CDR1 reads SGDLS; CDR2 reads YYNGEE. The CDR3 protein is CASSARDRNSYEQYF. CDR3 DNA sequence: TGTGCCAGCAGCGCCCGGGACAGAAACTCCTACGAGCAGTACTTC.

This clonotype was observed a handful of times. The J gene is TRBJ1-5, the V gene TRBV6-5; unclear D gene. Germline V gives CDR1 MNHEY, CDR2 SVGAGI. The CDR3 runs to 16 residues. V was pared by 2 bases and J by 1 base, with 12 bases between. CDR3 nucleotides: TGTGCCAGCAGTTACCGGGCCCTGGTAAGCAATCAGCCCCAGCATTTT. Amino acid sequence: CASSYRALVSNQPQHF.

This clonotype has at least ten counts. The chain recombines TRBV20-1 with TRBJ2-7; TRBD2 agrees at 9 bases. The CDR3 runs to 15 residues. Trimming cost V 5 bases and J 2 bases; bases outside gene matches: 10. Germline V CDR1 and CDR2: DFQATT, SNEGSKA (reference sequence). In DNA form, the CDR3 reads TGCAGTGCTGGGGCCCAGCGGGAGGTGCCCTACGAGCAGTACTTC. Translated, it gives CSAGAQREVPYEQYF.

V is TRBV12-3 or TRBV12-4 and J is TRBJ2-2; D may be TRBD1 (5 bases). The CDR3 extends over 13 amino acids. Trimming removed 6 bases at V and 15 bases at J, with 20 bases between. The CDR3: CASSLDDSYAVFF. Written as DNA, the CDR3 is TGTGCCAGCAGCCTCGACGACAGTTACGCGGTGTTTTTT.

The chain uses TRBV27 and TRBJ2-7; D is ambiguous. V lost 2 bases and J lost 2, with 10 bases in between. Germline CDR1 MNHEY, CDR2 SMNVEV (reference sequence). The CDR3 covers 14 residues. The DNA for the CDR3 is TGTGCCAGCAGTTTAGGTTCGGAGCCCTACGAGCAGTACTTC. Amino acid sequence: CASSLGSEPYEQYF.